Only a few counts were recorded for the clone carrying this TCR beta chain. The data stem from a study of blood T cell repertoires in COVID-19. Overall study: The study drew acute and convalescent COVID-19 samples from the United States, Italy and Spain. Sources were T cells, B-cell-depleted T cells, or PBMCs; the material itself was cDNA or gDNA.

The V gene lost 5 bases and the J gene lost 5 bases, with 18 bases spanning the gap. This CDR3 is built from 16 residues. Germline values: CDR1 SEHNR, CDR2 FQNEAQ (reference sequence). Authors' analysis steps: Estimation of nucleated cell counts relied on the amplification of reference gene primers. The protocol was immunoSEQ multiplex PCR, while the TCRdb copy is restricted to in-frame clones and leaves out a portion. V and J calls and clone size are as listed in that table; D and trimming were resolved from the DNA. The table shows about 140,000 clones, with 60% to 85% occurring only once. The clonotype was recovered from a woman in her sixties or seventies with acute or convalescent COVID-19. The V call is TRBV7-9, the J call TRBJ2-2; the D gene is possibly TRBD2 (5 bases). The sample comprised peripheral blood. CDR3: CASSHRAASGTGELFF. The CDR3 bases are TGTGCCAGCAGCCATAGAGCGGCCTCGGGTACCGGGGAGCTGTTTTTT.